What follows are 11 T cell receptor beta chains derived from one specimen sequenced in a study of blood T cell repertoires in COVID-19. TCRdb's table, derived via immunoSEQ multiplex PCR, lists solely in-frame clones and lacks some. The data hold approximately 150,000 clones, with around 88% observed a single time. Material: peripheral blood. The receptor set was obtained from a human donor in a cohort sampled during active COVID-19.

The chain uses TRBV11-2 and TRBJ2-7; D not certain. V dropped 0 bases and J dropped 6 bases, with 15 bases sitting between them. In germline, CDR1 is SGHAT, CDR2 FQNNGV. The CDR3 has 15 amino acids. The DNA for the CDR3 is TGTGCCAGCAGCTTAGAAACTCGAGGCATCTCCGAGCAGTACTTC. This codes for CASSLETRGISEQYF.

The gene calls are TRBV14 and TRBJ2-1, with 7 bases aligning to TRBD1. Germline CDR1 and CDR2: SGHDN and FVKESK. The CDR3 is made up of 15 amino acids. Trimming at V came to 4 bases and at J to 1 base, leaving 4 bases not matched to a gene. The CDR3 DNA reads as TGTGCCAGCAGCCTCGACAGGGTTTCCTACAATGAGCAGTTCTTC. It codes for CASSLDRVSYNEQFF. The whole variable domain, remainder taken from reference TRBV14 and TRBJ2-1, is EAGVTQFPSHSVIEKGQTVTLRCDPISGHDNLYWYRRVMGKEIKFLLHFVKESKQDESGMPNNRFLAERTGGTYSTLKVQPAELEDSGVYFCASSLDRVSYNEQFFGPGTRLTVL.

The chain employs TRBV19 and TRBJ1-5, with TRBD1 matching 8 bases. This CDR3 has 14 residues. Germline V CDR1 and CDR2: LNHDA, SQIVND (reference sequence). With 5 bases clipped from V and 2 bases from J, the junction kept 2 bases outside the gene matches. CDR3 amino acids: CASSGQGRNQPQHF. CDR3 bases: TGTGCCAGTAGTGGACAGGGCCGCAATCAGCCCCAGCATTTT.

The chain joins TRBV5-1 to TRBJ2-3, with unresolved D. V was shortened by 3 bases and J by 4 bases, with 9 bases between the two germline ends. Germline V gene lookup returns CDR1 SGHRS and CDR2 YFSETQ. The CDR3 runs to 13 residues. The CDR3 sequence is CASSSVESDTQYF. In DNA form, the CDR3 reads TGCGCCAGCAGCTCCGTTGAGTCAGATACGCAGTATTTT.

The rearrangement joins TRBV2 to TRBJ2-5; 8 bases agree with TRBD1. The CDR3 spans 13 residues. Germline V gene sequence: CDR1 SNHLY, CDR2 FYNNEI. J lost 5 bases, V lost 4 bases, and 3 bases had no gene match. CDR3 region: CASSVDRVETQYF. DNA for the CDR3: TGTGCCAGCAGTGTGGACAGGGTTGAGACCCAGTACTTC. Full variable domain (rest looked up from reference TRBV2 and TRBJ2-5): EPEVTQTPSHQVTQMGQEVILRCVPISNHLYFYWYRQILGQKVEFLVSFYNNEISEKSEIFDDQFSVERPDGSNFTLKIRSTKLEDSAMYFCASSVDRVETQYFGPGTRLLVL.

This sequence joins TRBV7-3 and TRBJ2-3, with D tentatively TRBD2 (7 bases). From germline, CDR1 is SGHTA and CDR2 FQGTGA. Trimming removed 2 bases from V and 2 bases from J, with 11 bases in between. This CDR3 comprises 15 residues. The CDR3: CASSLAGALTDTQYF. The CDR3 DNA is TGTGCCAGCAGCTTAGCGGGGGCCCTCACAGATACGCAGTATTTT. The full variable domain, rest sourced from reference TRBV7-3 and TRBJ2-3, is GAGVSQTPSNKVTEKGKYVELRCDPISGHTALYWYRQSLGQGPEFLIYFQGTGAADDSGLPNDRFFAVRPEGSVSTLKIQRTERGDSAVYLCASSLAGALTDTQYFGPGTRLTVL.

The CDR3 nucleotides read TGTGCCAGCAGGGGGAGAGGGATTGGCTACACCTTC. It translates to CASRGRGIGYTF. The V gene is TRBV11-1, the J gene TRBJ1-2; no definite D call. V was shortened by 6 bases and J by 7 bases, with 12 bases between the two germline ends. The CDR3 is 12 amino acids. The germline V gene encodes CDR1 SGHAT and CDR2 FQDESV (reference sequence).

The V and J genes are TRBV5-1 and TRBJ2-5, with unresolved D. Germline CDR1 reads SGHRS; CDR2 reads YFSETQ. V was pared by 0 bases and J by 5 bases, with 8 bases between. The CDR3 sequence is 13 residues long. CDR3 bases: TGCGCCAGCAGCTTGGATTTGAGGGAGACCCAGTACTTC. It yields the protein CASSLDLRETQYF.

The CDR3 DNA follows: TGTGCCAGCAGCTTAGCTGGTGGACGAGGGGAGACCCAGTACTTC. Its protein is CASSLAGGRGETQYF. The V gene is TRBV11-2, the J gene TRBJ2-5; a weak D match, TRBD2 (5 bases). Germline V gives CDR1 SGHAT, CDR2 FQNNGV. This CDR3 is 15 amino acids long. Trimming cost V 1 base and J 5 bases, with 14 bases left between them.

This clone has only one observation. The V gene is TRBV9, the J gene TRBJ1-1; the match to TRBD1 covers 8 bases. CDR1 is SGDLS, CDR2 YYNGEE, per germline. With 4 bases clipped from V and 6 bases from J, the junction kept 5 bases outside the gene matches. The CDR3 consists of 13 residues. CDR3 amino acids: CASSTGQVPEAFF. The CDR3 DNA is TGTGCCAGCAGCACGGGACAGGTCCCTGAAGCTTTCTTT.

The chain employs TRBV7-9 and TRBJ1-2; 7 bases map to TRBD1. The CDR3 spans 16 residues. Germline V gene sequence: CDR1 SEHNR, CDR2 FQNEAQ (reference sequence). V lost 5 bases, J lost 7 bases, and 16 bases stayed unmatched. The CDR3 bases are TGTGCCAGCAGCAGAACTAACAGGGGATCCGTGTCTGGCTACACCTTC. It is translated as CASSRTNRGSVSGYTF.